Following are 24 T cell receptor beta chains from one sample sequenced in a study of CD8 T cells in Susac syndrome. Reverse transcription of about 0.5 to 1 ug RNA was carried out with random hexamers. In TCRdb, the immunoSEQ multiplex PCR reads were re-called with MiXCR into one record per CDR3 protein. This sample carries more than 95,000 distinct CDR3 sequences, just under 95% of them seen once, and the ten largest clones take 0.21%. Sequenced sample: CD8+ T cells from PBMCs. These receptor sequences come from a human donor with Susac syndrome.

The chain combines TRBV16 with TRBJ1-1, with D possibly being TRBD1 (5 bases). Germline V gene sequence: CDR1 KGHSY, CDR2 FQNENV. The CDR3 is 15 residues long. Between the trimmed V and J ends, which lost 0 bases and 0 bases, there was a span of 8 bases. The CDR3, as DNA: TGTGCCAGCAGCCAATCGGGGCACCTGAACACTGAAGCTTTCTTT. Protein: CASSQSGHLNTEAFF.

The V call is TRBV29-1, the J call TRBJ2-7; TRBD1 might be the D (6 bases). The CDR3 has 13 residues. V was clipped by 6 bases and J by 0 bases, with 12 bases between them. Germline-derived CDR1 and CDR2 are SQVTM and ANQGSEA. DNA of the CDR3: TGCAGCGTGGAGGACAGCCTCTCCTACGAGCAGTACTTC. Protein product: CSVEDSLSYEQYF.

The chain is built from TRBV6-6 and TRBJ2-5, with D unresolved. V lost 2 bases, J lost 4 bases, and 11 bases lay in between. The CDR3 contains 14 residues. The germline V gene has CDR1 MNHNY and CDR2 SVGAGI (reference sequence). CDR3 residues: CASSYPGELETQYF. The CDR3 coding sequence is TGTGCCAGCAGTTACCCTGGCGAGCTAGAGACCCAGTACTTC.

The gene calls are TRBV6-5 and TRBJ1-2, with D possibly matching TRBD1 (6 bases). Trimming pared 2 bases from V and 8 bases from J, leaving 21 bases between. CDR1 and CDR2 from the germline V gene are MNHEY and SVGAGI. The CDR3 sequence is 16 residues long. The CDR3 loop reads CASSYNPGVPYGGYTF. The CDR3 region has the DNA TGTGCCAGCAGTTACAACCCAGGGGTCCCGTATGGAGGCTACACCTTC.

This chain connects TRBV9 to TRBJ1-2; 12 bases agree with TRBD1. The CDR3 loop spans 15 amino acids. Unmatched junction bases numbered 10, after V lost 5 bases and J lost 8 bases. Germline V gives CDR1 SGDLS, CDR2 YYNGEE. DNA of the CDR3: TGTGCCAGCAGAGCCGGGACAGGGGGCGTCGAAGGCTACACCTTC. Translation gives CASRAGTGGVEGYTF.

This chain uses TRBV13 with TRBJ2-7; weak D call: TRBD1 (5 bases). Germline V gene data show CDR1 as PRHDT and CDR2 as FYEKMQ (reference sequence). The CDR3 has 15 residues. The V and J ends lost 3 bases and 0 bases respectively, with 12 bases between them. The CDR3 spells CASSLTDSGSYEQYF. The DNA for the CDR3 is TGTGCCAGCAGCTTGACAGACAGTGGCTCCTACGAGCAGTACTTC.

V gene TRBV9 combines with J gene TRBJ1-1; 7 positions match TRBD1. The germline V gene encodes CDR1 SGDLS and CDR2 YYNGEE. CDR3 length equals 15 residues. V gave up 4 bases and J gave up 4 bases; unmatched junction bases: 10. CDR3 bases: TGTGCCAGCAGCCCGGAGACAGGGATGGGCACTGAAGCTTTCTTT. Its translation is CASSPETGMGTEAFF.

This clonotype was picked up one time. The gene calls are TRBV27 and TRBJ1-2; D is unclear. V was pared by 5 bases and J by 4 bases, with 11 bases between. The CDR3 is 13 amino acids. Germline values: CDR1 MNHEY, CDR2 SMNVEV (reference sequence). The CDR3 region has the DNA TGTGCCAGCAGTCCCAGCTGGGGCTATGGCTACACCTTC. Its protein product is CASSPSWGYGYTF.

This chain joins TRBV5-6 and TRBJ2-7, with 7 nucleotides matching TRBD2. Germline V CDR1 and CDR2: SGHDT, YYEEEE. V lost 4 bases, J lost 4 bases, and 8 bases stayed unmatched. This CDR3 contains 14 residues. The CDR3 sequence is CASSLRASGYEQYF. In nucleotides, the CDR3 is TGTGCCAGCAGCCTTAGGGCTAGCGGATACGAGCAGTACTTC.

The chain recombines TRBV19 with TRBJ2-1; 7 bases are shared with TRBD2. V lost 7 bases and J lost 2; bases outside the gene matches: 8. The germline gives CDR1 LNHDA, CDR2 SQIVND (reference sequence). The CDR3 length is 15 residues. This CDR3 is CASTPSSGTYNEQFF. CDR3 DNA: TGTGCCAGTACCCCGTCCAGCGGGACCTACAATGAGCAGTTCTTC.

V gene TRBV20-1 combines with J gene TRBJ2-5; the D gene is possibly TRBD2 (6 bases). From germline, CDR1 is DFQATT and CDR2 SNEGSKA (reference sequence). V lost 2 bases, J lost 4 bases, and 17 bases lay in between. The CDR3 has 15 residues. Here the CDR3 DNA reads TGCAGTGCTAGACCCTTTCTGTCGGAGGGAGAGACCCAGTACTTC. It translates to CSARPFLSEGETQYF.

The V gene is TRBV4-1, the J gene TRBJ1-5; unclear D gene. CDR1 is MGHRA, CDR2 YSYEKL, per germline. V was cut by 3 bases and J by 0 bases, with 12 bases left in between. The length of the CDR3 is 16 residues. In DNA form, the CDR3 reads TGCGCCAGCAGCCAGGCATTGGCGGATAGCAATCAGCCCCAGCATTTT. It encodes CASSQALADSNQPQHF.

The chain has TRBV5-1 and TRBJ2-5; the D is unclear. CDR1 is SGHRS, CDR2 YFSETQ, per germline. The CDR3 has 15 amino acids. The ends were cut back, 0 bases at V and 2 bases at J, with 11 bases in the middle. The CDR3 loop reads CASSLGISNQETQYF. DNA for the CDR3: TGCGCCAGCAGCTTGGGTATATCCAATCAAGAGACCCAGTACTTC.

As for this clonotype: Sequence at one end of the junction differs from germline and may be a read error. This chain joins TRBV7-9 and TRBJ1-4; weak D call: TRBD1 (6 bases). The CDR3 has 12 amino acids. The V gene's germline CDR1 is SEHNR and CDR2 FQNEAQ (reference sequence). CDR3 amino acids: CASRLGGEKLFF. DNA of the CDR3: TGTGCCAGCAGATTAGGGGGAGAAAAACTGTTTTTT.

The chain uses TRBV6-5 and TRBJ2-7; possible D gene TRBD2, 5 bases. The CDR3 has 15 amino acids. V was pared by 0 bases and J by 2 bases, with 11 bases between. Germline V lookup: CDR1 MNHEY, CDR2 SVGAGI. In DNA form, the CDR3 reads TGTGCCAGCAGTTACTCGAGGGCGGCGGCCTACGAGCAGTACTTC. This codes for CASSYSRAAAYEQYF.

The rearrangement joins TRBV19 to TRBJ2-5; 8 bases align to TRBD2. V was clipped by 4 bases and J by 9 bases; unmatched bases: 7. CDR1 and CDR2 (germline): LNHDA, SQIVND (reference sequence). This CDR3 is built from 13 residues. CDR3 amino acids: CASSTASGGAQYF. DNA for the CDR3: TGTGCCAGTAGTACCGCCAGCGGGGGCGCCCAGTACTTC.

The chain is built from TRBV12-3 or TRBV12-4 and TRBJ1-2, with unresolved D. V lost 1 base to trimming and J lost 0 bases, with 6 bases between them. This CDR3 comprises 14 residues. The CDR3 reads CASSLGQTNYGYTF. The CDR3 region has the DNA TGTGCCAGCAGTTTAGGCCAGACTAACTATGGCTACACCTTC.

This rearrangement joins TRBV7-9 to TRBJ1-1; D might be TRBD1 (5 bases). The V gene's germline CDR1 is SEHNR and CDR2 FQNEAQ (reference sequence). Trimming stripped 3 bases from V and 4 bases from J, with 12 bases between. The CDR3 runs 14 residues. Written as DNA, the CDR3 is TGTGCCAGCAGCTTGGGGGGGAGGGCCACTGAAGCTTTCTTT. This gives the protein CASSLGGRATEAFF. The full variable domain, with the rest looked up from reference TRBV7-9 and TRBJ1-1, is DTGVSQNPRHKITKRGQNVTFRCDPISEHNRLYWYRQTLGQGPEFLTYFQNEAQLEKSRLLSDRFSAERPKGSFSTLEIQRTEQGDSAMYLCASSLGGRATEAFFGQGTRLTVV.

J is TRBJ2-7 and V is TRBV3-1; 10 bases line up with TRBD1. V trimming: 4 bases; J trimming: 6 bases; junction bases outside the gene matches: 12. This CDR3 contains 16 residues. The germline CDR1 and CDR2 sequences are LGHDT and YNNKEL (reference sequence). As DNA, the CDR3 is TGTGCCAGCAGCCCACGAGCGGACAGGGGGACCTCCGAGCAGTACTTC. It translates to CASSPRADRGTSEQYF.

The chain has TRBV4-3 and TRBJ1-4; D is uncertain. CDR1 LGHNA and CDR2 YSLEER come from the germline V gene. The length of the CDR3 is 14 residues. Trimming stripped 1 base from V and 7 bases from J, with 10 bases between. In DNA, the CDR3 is TGCGCCAGCAGCCAAGCAGAACGTAGTGAAAAACTGTTTTTT. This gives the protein CASSQAERSEKLFF.

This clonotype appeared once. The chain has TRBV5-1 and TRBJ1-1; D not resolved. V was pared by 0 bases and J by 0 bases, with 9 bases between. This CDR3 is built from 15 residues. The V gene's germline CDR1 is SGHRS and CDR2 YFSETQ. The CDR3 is CASSLDAVLNTEAFF. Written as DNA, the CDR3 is TGCGCCAGCAGCTTGGACGCAGTATTGAACACTGAAGCTTTCTTT.

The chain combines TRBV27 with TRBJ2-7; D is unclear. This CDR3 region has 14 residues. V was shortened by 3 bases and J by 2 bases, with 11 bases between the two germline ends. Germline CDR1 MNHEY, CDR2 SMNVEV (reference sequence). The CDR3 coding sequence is TGTGCCAGCAGTTTCGCCAGGAAGACCTACGAGCAGTACTTC. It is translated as CASSFARKTYEQYF.

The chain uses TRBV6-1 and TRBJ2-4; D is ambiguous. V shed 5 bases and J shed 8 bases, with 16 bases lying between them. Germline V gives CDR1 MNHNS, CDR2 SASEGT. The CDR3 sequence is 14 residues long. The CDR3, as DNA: TGTGCCAGCAGTCCACTGCCGGACCGGGACATTCAGTACTTC. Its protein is CASSPLPDRDIQYF.

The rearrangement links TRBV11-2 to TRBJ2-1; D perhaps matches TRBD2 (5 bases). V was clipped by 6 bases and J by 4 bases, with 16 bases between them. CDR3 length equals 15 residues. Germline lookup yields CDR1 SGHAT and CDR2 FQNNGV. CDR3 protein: CASSTRGPGYNEQFF. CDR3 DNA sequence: TGTGCCAGCAGTACCCGAGGGCCGGGGTACAATGAGCAGTTCTTC.